This T cell receptor (beta chain) was documented in a study of cytomegalovirus exposure and HLA in healthy donors. For the study at large: An early data release held some 85 million unique TCRs from HLA-typed donors.

This CDR3 is built from 14 residues. Trimming shortened V by 2 bases and J by 0 bases, and 8 bases separated the two germline ends. CDR1 and CDR2 (germline): MGHDK, SYGVNS. Donors had nominal health at sampling but likely had unrecorded immune exposures. PCR primers comprised 60 Vbeta and 13 Jbeta primers. This table comes from immunoSEQ multiplex PCR, and its TCRdb copy is limited to in-frame clones, with some not included. This table holds around 160,000 clones, around 80% found once. Overall study findings and caveats: As confirmed in vitro, a few CMV-associated chains were specific for CMV antigens.

About this clone itself: What it binds is unknown.

The rearrangement joins TRBV25-1 to TRBJ2-7; D is perhaps TRBD2 (6 bases). Sequenced input: PBMCs. This TCR was recovered from a male donor in good health and CMV-seronegative. This CDR3 is CASSEGGISYEQYF. In DNA form, the CDR3 reads TGTGCCAGCAGTGAAGGGGGGATCTCCTACGAGCAGTACTTC.